Listed below are T cell receptor beta chains from one sample, sequenced in a study of T cells in Graves' hyperthyroidism and ophthalmopathy. MiXCR, run by TCRdb on the multiplex PCR reads, gives a single entry per CDR3 protein. The data show a few hundred thousand distinct CDR3 sequences, with around 45% seen just once and nearly 8.5% held by the top ten. Sequencing was performed on peripheral blood or thyroid tissue (not recorded which). The receptors come from a woman aged 18-29 years with Graves' hyperthyroidism. The CDR3 runs from the conserved cysteine through the conserved F or W. Fields, in order: clone size, D gene, J gene, V gene, CDR3 protein, CDR3 DNA. D genes are given only for firm matches. Clone size is not always given. Where it is, it says once, few, many or a class for expanded clones.

abundance: many; d_gene: .; j_gene: TRBJ1-6; v_gene: TRBV7-6; CDR3aa: CASSMTINSPLHF; CDR3nt: TGTGCCAGCAGCATGACAATTAATTCACCCCTCCACTTT
abundance: .; d_gene: .; j_gene: TRBJ1-1; v_gene: TRBV4-2; CDR3aa: CASSQEKGLNTEAFF; CDR3nt: TGTGCCAGCAGCCAAGAAAAGGGTTTGAACACTGAAGCTTTCTTT
abundance: .; d_gene: .; j_gene: TRBJ2-7; v_gene: TRBV7-8; CDR3aa: CASSPRSGKEQYF; CDR3nt: TGTGCCAGCAGCCCGCGGTCAGGGAAAGAGCAGTACTTC
abundance: few; d_gene: .; j_gene: TRBJ2-5; v_gene: TRBV7-8; CDR3aa: CASSLSRQGRGETQYF; CDR3nt: TGTGCCAGCAGCTTATCCCGACAGGGCCGGGGGGAGACCCAGTACTTC
abundance: many; d_gene: .; j_gene: TRBJ1-5; v_gene: TRBV7-9; CDR3aa: CASSLRGSNQPQHF; CDR3nt: TGTGCCAGCAGCTTAAGGGGTAGCAATCAGCCCCAGCATTTT
abundance: .; d_gene: .; j_gene: TRBJ1-1; v_gene: TRBV27; CDR3aa: CASRGKMNTEAFF; CDR3nt: TGTGCCAGTAGGGGTAAAATGAACACTGAAGCTTTCTTT
abundance: .; d_gene: .; j_gene: TRBJ2-5; v_gene: TRBV11-1; CDR3aa: CASSSDQLARKQEAQYF; CDR3nt: TGTGCCAGCAGCTCAGACCAACTAGCAAGAAAACAAGAGGCCCAGTACTTC
abundance: .; d_gene: .; j_gene: TRBJ1-4; v_gene: TRBV25-1; CDR3aa: CASSPDRLNEKLFF; CDR3nt: TGTGCCAGCAGTCCGGACAGACTAAATGAAAAACTGTTTTTT
abundance: many; d_gene: .; j_gene: TRBJ1-5; v_gene: TRBV2; CDR3aa: CATRGIRGNQPQHF; CDR3nt: TGTGCCACCCGAGGGATTCGGGGCAATCAGCCCCAGCATTTT
abundance: .; d_gene: .; j_gene: TRBJ2-7; v_gene: TRBV12-3/TRBV12-4; CDR3aa: CASTRTDGAEQYF; CDR3nt: TGTGCCAGCACGAGGACAGACGGCGCCGAGCAGTACTTC
abundance: .; d_gene: .; j_gene: TRBJ1-4; v_gene: TRBV5-1; CDR3aa: CASSYREKLFF; CDR3nt: TGCGCCAGCAGCTACCGGGAAAAACTGTTTTTT
abundance: .; d_gene: .; j_gene: TRBJ2-1; v_gene: TRBV7-3; CDR3aa: CASSIVDGNEQFF; CDR3nt: TGTGCCAGTAGTATTGTCGACGGCAATGAGCAGTTCTTC
abundance: .; d_gene: .; j_gene: TRBJ1-1; v_gene: TRBV7-9; CDR3aa: CASSLAPMNTEAFF; CDR3nt: TGTGCCAGCAGCTTAGCCCCTATGAACACTGAAGCTTTCTTT
abundance: many; d_gene: .; j_gene: TRBJ2-6; v_gene: TRBV5-1; CDR3aa: CASSLDVSANVLTF; CDR3nt: TGCGCCAGCAGCTTGGACGTTTCGGCCAACGTCCTGACTTTC
abundance: few; d_gene: .; j_gene: TRBJ2-7; v_gene: TRBV2; CDR3aa: CASKNGGLGEQYF; CDR3nt: TGTGCCAGCAAGAACGGGGGTCTGGGCGAGCAGTACTTC
abundance: few; d_gene: .; j_gene: TRBJ1-2; v_gene: TRBV7-3; CDR3aa: CASSQDGGQRGYTF; CDR3nt: TGTGCCAGCAGCCAAGATGGGGGGCAACGAGGCTACACCTTC
abundance: few; d_gene: .; j_gene: TRBJ2-5; v_gene: TRBV19; CDR3aa: CASSRRGGTETQYF; CDR3nt: TGTGCCAGTAGTCGACGTGGGGGGACCGAGACCCAGTACTTC
abundance: .; d_gene: TRBD1; j_gene: TRBJ2-5; v_gene: TRBV7-3; CDR3aa: CASSSLQGAGWETQYF; CDR3nt: TGTGCCAGCAGCTCCCTTCAGGGGGCGGGATGGGAGACCCAGTACTTC
abundance: .; d_gene: .; j_gene: TRBJ1-5; v_gene: TRBV7-6; CDR3aa: CASSEFPWDSNQPQHF; CDR3nt: TGTGCCAGCAGTGAGTTCCCTTGGGATAGCAATCAGCCCCAGCATTTT
abundance: many; d_gene: .; j_gene: TRBJ1-3; v_gene: TRBV6-1; CDR3aa: CASSYGSGNTIYF; CDR3nt: TGTGCCAGCAGTTATGGGTCTGGAAACACCATATATTTT
abundance: .; d_gene: TRBD1; j_gene: TRBJ1-2; v_gene: TRBV24-1; CDR3aa: CATRGQGGGYTF; CDR3nt: TGTGCCACCAGGGGACAGGGTGGTGGCTACACCTTC
abundance: few; d_gene: .; j_gene: TRBJ1-1; v_gene: TRBV5-4; CDR3aa: CASSSPPDMRFGTEAFF; CDR3nt: TGTGCCAGCAGCTCCCCCCCCGATATGCGGTTTGGCACTGAAGCTTTCTTT
abundance: many; d_gene: .; j_gene: TRBJ1-2; v_gene: TRBV25-1; CDR3aa: CASSEYLGGLGYTF; CDR3nt: TGTGCCAGCAGTGAATATCTTGGAGGGCTGGGCTACACCTTC
abundance: .; d_gene: TRBD1; j_gene: TRBJ1-4; v_gene: TRBV7-3; CDR3aa: CASSASGQGEKLFF; CDR3nt: TGTGCCAGCAGCGCCTCGGGACAGGGAGAAAAACTGTTTTTT
abundance: .; d_gene: TRBD1; j_gene: TRBJ1-5; v_gene: TRBV12-3/TRBV12-4; CDR3aa: CASSLRGHQPQHF; CDR3nt: TGTGCCAGCAGTTTAAGGGGGCATCAGCCCCAGCATTTT
abundance: .; d_gene: .; j_gene: TRBJ2-5; v_gene: TRBV20-1; CDR3aa: CSARAGAARETQYF; CDR3nt: TGCAGTGCTAGAGCGGGAGCGGCTCGGGAGACCCAGTACTTC
abundance: .; d_gene: TRBD1; j_gene: TRBJ1-5; v_gene: TRBV19; CDR3aa: CASSDRVYQPQHF; CDR3nt: TGTGCCAGTAGTGACAGGGTCTATCAGCCCCAGCATTTT
abundance: many; d_gene: TRBD1; j_gene: TRBJ1-1; v_gene: TRBV7-2; CDR3aa: CASSSDRGAAFF; CDR3nt: TGTGCCAGCAGTTCCGACAGGGGGGCAGCTTTCTTT
abundance: .; d_gene: .; j_gene: TRBJ2-1; v_gene: TRBV25-1; CDR3aa: CASSESPVSSYNEQFF; CDR3nt: TGTGCCAGCAGTGAATCCCCGGTAAGCTCCTACAATGAGCAGTTCTTC
abundance: .; d_gene: TRBD1; j_gene: TRBJ1-1; v_gene: TRBV29-1; CDR3aa: CSSVQGETEAFF; CDR3nt: TGCAGCAGTGTACAGGGGGAAACTGAAGCTTTCTTT
abundance: once; d_gene: .; j_gene: TRBJ2-7; v_gene: TRBV25-1; CDR3aa: CASGQSTYEQYF; CDR3nt: TGTGCCAGCGGACAGTCGACCTACGAGCAGTACTTC
abundance: few; d_gene: TRBD1; j_gene: TRBJ2-5; v_gene: TRBV12-3/TRBV12-4; CDR3aa: CASTPGQGFETQYF; CDR3nt: TGTGCCAGCACCCCGGGACAGGGTTTTGAGACCCAGTACTTC
abundance: .; d_gene: TRBD1; j_gene: TRBJ1-5; v_gene: TRBV10-3; CDR3aa: CAITNQGQGDQPQHF; CDR3nt: TGTGCCATCACCAACCAAGGACAGGGGGATCAGCCCCAGCATTTT
abundance: many; d_gene: TRBD1; j_gene: TRBJ1-6; v_gene: TRBV9; CDR3aa: CASSVDPGQHNSPLHF; CDR3nt: TGTGCCAGCAGCGTAGACCCGGGACAGCATAATTCACCCCTCCACTTT
abundance: .; d_gene: TRBD1; j_gene: TRBJ2-2; v_gene: TRBV5-5; CDR3aa: CASTMSGQGIGELFF; CDR3nt: TGCGCCAGCACCATGTCCGGACAGGGTATCGGGGAGCTGTTTTTT
abundance: few; d_gene: .; j_gene: TRBJ1-2; v_gene: TRBV7-6; CDR3aa: CASSLGSGEGYTF; CDR3nt: TGTGCCAGCAGCTTGGGGTCCGGGGAAGGCTACACCTTC
abundance: many; d_gene: .; j_gene: TRBJ1-2; v_gene: TRBV10-3; CDR3aa: CAINKDGYTF; CDR3nt: TGTGCCATCAACAAGGATGGCTACACCTTC
abundance: .; d_gene: .; j_gene: TRBJ2-5; v_gene: TRBV24-1; CDR3aa: CATSDYQQETQYF; CDR3nt: TGTGCCACCAGTGATTACCAACAAGAGACCCAGTACTTC
abundance: few; d_gene: TRBD1; j_gene: TRBJ1-6; v_gene: TRBV25-1; CDR3aa: CASSPGGVGNSPLHF; CDR3nt: TGTGCCAGCAGCCCAGGGGGAGTGGGTAATTCACCCCTCCACTTT
abundance: few; d_gene: .; j_gene: TRBJ2-7; v_gene: TRBV7-2; CDR3aa: CASSQGGFYEQYF; CDR3nt: TGTGCCAGCAGCCAAGGAGGGTTCTACGAGCAGTACTTC
abundance: once; d_gene: TRBD1; j_gene: TRBJ2-7; v_gene: TRBV15; CDR3aa: CATSEQGAGEQYF; CDR3nt: TGTGCCACCAGCGAACAGGGGGCGGGCGAGCAGTACTTC